This TCR beta chain emerged from a study of regulatory T cells in long-lasting Graves disease. Whole-study findings and limits: With persistent disease, TRBV28, TRBJ1-2 and TRBJ2-5 were the favored segments.

The V gene's germline CDR1 is MGHRA and CDR2 YSYEKL. Trimming took off 0 bases at V and 1 base at J, with 15 bases between the two ends. The CDR3 runs to 17 residues. Investigators prepared the TCR beta libraries by applying iRepertoire HTBI primers and Arm-PCR of CDR3 regions. Original analysis: Taken together, the samples had 60 or so TRBV and approximately 15 TRBJ segments identified. From the multiplex PCR reads, TCRdb called clonotypes with MiXCR, one entry per CDR3 protein. None of the V and J calls come from the authors' own analysis; TCRdb made them. The sample includes about 470,000 distinct CDR3 sequences, around 14% of them seen just once. This sample's time point: newly diagnosed GD, antithyroid drugs for less than 3 months. Researchers made the TCR library from RNA that was extracted from PBMCs. Notes on this clonotype: The antigen remains unidentified.

In addition, the sample was reused for a study of T cells in Graves' hyperthyroidism and ophthalmopathy. That study adds: Ophthalmopathy was predicted by the model a median of approximately six months ahead of onset.

The material was peripheral blood mononuclear cells (PBMCs), obtained at new diagnosis, from a patient treated with antithyroid drugs. The rearrangement links TRBV4-1 to TRBJ2-5; D may be TRBD2 (6 bases). The clonotype originates from a woman aged 25 to 39 with Graves disease. The CDR3 DNA reads TGCGCCAGCAGCCAAGATCTACGAGGAGGGCTCCAAGAGACCCAGTACTTC. It yields the protein CASSQDLRGGLQETQYF.